The subject of this entry is one T cell receptor (beta chain). Its antigen is unknown. Libraries were prepared by immunoSEQ multiplex PCR; TCRdb keeps only in-frame clonotypes and omits some of them. The table lists around 46,000 clones, about three quarters of them singletons. Viral peptide pools were used in the ViraFEST assay to expand antigen-specific CD4+ T cells, and sequencing came afterward. Following an approximately eleven-day culture, CD4+ T cells were purified. This person caught SARS-CoV-2 sometime from March to December 2020, and PCR testing confirmed the infection. Both day 3 and day 7 saw half the medium replaced with IL-2 medium. The data derive from a study of vaccination effects on CD4 cells after COVID-19. Study-level background: Pre-vaccine samples were drawn 16 days and one week before the first dose.

Trimming took off 2 bases at V and 8 bases at J, with 5 bases between the two ends. The CDR3 loop spans 12 amino acids. Germline V gene sequence: CDR1 SGHRS, CDR2 YFSETQ. Study observations and caveats: Clonal contraction was marked in infection- and vaccine-induced clones late after vaccination. Convalescent patients' post-vaccine spike repertoire was mostly distinct vaccine-induced clones.

The sequenced sample was CD4+ T cells from PBMCs cultured with a peptide pool, obtained before COVID-19 vaccination. The TCR was taken from a human donor who had a prior SARS-CoV-2 infection. The genes are TRBV5-1 and TRBJ1-6; D ambiguous. In DNA, the CDR3 is TGCGCCAGCAGCTTCGGCGATTCACCCCTCCACTTT. Protein sequence: CASSFGDSPLHF.